This entry features one TCR beta chain sequence. The antigen it recognizes is unknown. No much larger clone exists at a distance of one base, and base qualities are not known. Whole blood was collected in K2EDTA tubes by collaborating institutions according to the institutions' own protocols. For TCRbeta analysis, collaborators shipped samples as frozen whole blood, isolated PBMCs, or DNA extracted from either of those sample types. The sample is drawn from a study of blood T cell repertoires in COVID-19 (dated by TCRdb to 2018 to 2020). About the investigation overall: The collaborator samples originated in the United States, Italy and Spain and spanned the acute and convalescent phases of COVID-19. The prospective study material was composed of cDNA or gDNA derived from T cells, B-cell-depleted T cells, or PBMCs. Subjects who had been exposed to COVID-19, were actively infected with it, or had recovered from it provided the deeply sampled blood TCRbeta repertoires that made up the dataset. A freely available public database, intended as a resource for researchers studying the immune response to SARS-CoV-2, is where the repertoires were released. Samples came from the ongoing ImmuneRACE study (first 160 participants) plus 1,254 subjects from 6 global collaborators. A de-identified subject ID, COVID-19 status, age in years and sex were almost always included in the sample metadata. Where available, HLA class I and class II types were taken from metadata supplied by the sample provider and were not determined by assay-based typing.

The immunoSEQ Assay, a bias-controlled multiplex PCR, was used to amplify TCRbeta CDR3 regions from genomic DNA. In the authors' own workflow: The number of nucleated cells in each sample was estimated from the amplification of reference gene primers within the assay. Sequence reads were collapsed and filtered to measure the absolute abundance of every unique TCRbeta CDR3 rearrangement. For each sample, productive Simpson clonality was calculated as the square root of Simpson's diversity index across productive rearrangements. TCRdb's version of the immuneACCESS table is confined to in-frame rearrangements and falls short of the full clone set. An unresolved V gene accounts for under half of the shortfall where checked; the remainder is of unknown origin. D and trimming were read from the DNA, whereas the V and J calls and clone size are those reported in that table. The sample table contains roughly 74,000 clones; only one count was recorded for about 90% of them. Less than 2% of the sample goes to the ten largest clones.

V lost 5 bases and J lost 4 bases; the stretch between them is 16 bases long. The CDR3 has 15 amino acids, counting the end cysteine and phenylalanine. The sequence is cut down to CDR3 DNA, 45 bases in frame from base 1. From a lookup of the germline V gene, CDR1 and CDR2 are MDHEN and SYDVKM. Results and caveats for the whole study, not just this receptor: How much clinical and demographic metadata was included differed by source and by participant, and the metadata was provided uncurated.

The sequence came from a woman of 80 years or more with active or convalescent COVID-19. The rearranged segments are TRBV28 and TRBJ2-3, with the D gene uncertain. Sequenced material: peripheral blood. CDR3 loop: CASSPPVSVADTQYF. In nucleotides, the sequence is TGTGCCAGCAGTCCCCCGGTGAGCGTCGCAGATACGCAGTATTTT. Reference TRBV28 and TRBJ2-3 proteins supply the regions before and after the CDR3; the full variable domain is: DVKVTQSSRYLVKRTGEKVFLECVQDMDHENMFWYRQDPGLGLRLIYFSYDVKMKEKGDIPEGYSVSREKKERFSLILESASTNQTSMYLCASSPPVSVADTQYFGPGTRLTVL.